This entry concerns a single TCR beta chain. These data originate in a study of T cell clones after liver transplantation. Study at large: Patients counted as tolerant after at least one year off all immunosuppression, enzymes not exceeding twice normal.

Data came from immunoSEQ multiplex PCR; TCRdb stores just in-frame clones and leaves some out. The table includes 20,000 or so clones, approximately 93% detected once. V shed 0 bases, J shed 3 bases, and the junction held 3 bases outside the gene matches. Germline V gives CDR1 SGDLS, CDR2 YYNGEE. The CDR3 length is 14 residues. This TCR came from a human patient who received a liver transplant. Some of the T cells may derive from the graft donor. The sample here was CD8+ T cells from blood, taken less than 27 months after liver transplant. This chain connects TRBV9 to TRBJ2-7, with 7 bases aligning to TRBD1. CDR3 sequence (DNA): TGTGCCAGCAGCGTAGGTTCAGGGGGCTACGAGCAGTACTTC. Protein product: CASSVGSGGYEQYF.